This T cell receptor beta chain was recorded in a study of blood T cell repertoires in COVID-19. At the level of the study: Sample material is recorded as cDNA or gDNA derived from T cells, B-cell-depleted T cells, or PBMCs.

This clone came up a few times. Germline-derived CDR1 and CDR2 are SGHTA and FQGTGA. The CDR3 length is 15 residues. V was clipped by 3 bases and J by 0 bases; unmatched bases: 3. Produced via immunoSEQ multiplex PCR; TCRdb's table is partial and in-frame only. The table includes some 83,000 clones, around 81% detected once. The V and J genes are TRBV7-3 and TRBJ2-3; TRBD2 matches 7 bases. Sequences were obtained from peripheral blood. The receptor was isolated from a man older than 75 with acute or convalescent COVID-19. The CDR3 here is CASSLSGTSTDTQYF. The CDR3 DNA reads as TGTGCCAGCAGCTTGAGCGGGACGAGCACAGATACGCAGTATTTT.